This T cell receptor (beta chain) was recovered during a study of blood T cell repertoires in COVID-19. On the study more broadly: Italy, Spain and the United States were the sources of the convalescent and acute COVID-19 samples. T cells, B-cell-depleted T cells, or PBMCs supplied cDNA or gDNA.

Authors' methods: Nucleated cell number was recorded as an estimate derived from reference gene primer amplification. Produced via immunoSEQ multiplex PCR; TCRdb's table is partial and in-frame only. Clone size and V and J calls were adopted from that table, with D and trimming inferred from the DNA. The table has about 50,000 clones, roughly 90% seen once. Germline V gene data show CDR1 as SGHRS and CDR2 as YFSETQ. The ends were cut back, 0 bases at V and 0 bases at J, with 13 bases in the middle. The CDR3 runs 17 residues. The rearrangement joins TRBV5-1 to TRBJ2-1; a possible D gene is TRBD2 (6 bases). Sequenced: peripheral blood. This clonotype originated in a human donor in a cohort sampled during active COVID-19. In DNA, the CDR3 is TGCGCCAGCAGCTTGGGCCCCCCTAGCGACTCCTACAATGAGCAGTTCTTC. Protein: CASSLGPPSDSYNEQFF.